Shown below are 14 T cell receptor beta chains from a single sample sequenced in a study of blood T cell repertoires in COVID-19. Generated by immunoSEQ multiplex PCR, the TCRdb table keeps only in-frame clones and is missing some. Here the sample spans 230,000 or so clones, roughly 87% being singletons. Material: peripheral blood. The receptors shown here come from a woman aged 40-49 years who had recovered from COVID-19.

The V gene is TRBV13, the J gene TRBJ1-1, with D possibly matching TRBD1 (5 bases). Trimming removed 5 bases from V and 3 bases from J, with 13 bases in between. CDR3 length: 14 residues. Looked up from germline, CDR1 is PRHDT and CDR2 is FYEKMQ (reference sequence). This CDR3 reads CASSLAGDDTEAFF. The DNA of the CDR3 is TGTGCCAGCAGCCTGGCGGGGGATGACACTGAAGCTTTCTTT. The full variable domain, in which reference TRBV13 and TRBJ1-1 provide the parts outside the CDR3, is AAGVIQSPRHLIKEKRETATLKCYPIPRHDTVYWYQQGPGQDPQFLISFYEKMQSDKGSIPDRFSAQQFSDYHSELNMSSLELGDSALYFCASSLAGDDTEAFFGQGTRLTVV.

The rearrangement uses TRBV2 and TRBJ2-5; 8 positions agree with TRBD1. There are 12 residues in the CDR3. Germline CDR1 and CDR2: SNHLY and FYNNEI. V lost 5 bases and J lost 5; bases outside the gene matches: 1. In DNA form, the CDR3 reads TGTGCCAGCAGTAGGACAGGGGAGACCCAGTACTTC. It codes for CASSRTGETQYF.

This chain uses TRBV6-5 with TRBJ1-4; D perhaps matches TRBD1 (5 bases). CDR1 MNHEY and CDR2 SVGAGI come from the germline V gene. This CDR3 region has 15 residues. The V and J ends lost 7 bases and 2 bases respectively, with 14 bases between them. CDR3 nucleotides: TGTGCCAGCACCCCCAGGGAAACGACTAATGAAAAACTGTTTTTT. This encodes CASTPRETTNEKLFF.

This clone was observed a single time. This rearrangement joins TRBV3-1 (or the pseudogene TRBV3-2) to TRBJ2-5; tentative D call: TRBD2 (6 bases). This CDR3 is built from 15 residues. V was cut by 10 bases and J by 2 bases, with 20 bases left in between. Germline CDR1 and CDR2: LGHDT and YNNKEL (reference sequence). This CDR3 is CAIQGGTGDQETQYF. For the CDR3, the DNA is TGTGCCATCCAAGGAGGGACGGGAGATCAAGAGACCCAGTACTTC.

This clone was counted once. Here the CDR3 DNA reads TGTGCCAGCAGCTTAGGTGGGGCCACGGCTGAAAAACTGTTTTTT. Amino acids: CASSLGGATAEKLFF. V usage is TRBV7-2 and J usage is TRBJ1-4; a possible D gene is TRBD1 (5 bases). The CDR3 is 15 residues long. Germline CDR1 and CDR2: SGHTA and FQGNSA. V shed 1 base and J shed 7 bases, with 13 bases lying between them.

The V call is TRBV6-1, the J call TRBJ2-3; 8 bases are a match to TRBD2. V lost 2 bases and J lost 5; bases outside the gene matches: 9. This CDR3 has 16 residues. Germline V gives CDR1 MNHNS, CDR2 SASEGT. In DNA, the CDR3 is TGTGCCAGCAGTGAACTCAGCGGGGGAGGTAGAGATACGCAGTATTTT. It yields the protein CASSELSGGGRDTQYF.

This chain links TRBV24-1 with TRBJ2-1; 11 bases fit TRBD2. CDR3 length: 15 amino acids. The trim removed 8 bases at V and 6 bases at J, leaving 8 bases unmatched. The germline gives CDR1 KGHDR, CDR2 SFDVKD. CDR3 sequence reads: CATKGSGGASNEQFF. CDR3 in DNA: TGTGCCACCAAAGGTAGCGGGGGGGCCTCCAATGAGCAGTTCTTC.

The genes are TRBV5-4 and TRBJ2-3; TRBD2 matches 7 bases. Germline lookup yields CDR1 SGHNT and CDR2 YYREEE (reference sequence). V trimming: 1 base; J trimming: 7 bases; junction bases outside the gene matches: 9. The CDR3 has 15 residues. The DNA for the CDR3 is TGTGCCAGCAGCTTGCCTGCGGGGGAGAGGTATACGCAGTATTTT. This codes for CASSLPAGERYTQYF.

The gene calls are TRBV5-6 and TRBJ1-3; TRBD1 might be the D (5 bases). V lost 4 bases and J lost 5, with 22 bases in between. CDR1 and CDR2 (germline): SGHDT, YYEEEE. The CDR3 is 17 residues long. CDR3 nucleotide sequence: TGTGCCAGCAGCGCGGAGATTGGGGCGCGCAGCCGAAACACCATATATTTT. Protein: CASSAEIGARSRNTIYF.

V is TRBV5-1 and J is TRBJ2-5; D unresolved. CDR1 SGHRS and CDR2 YFSETQ come from the germline V gene. This CDR3 has 12 amino acids. V was cut by 1 base and J by 5 bases, with 6 bases left in between. The CDR3 protein is CASSLNEETQYF. CDR3 coding DNA: TGCGCCAGCAGCTTGAACGAGGAGACCCAGTACTTC.

V usage is TRBV10-3 and J usage is TRBJ2-4; tentative D call: TRBD1 (5 bases). Germline V CDR1 and CDR2: ENHRY, SYGVKD. The CDR3 is 19 amino acids. Deletions cut 0 bases from V and 0 bases from J, with 18 bases between. The CDR3 nucleotides are TGTGCCATCAGTGAGTCGAGTCCTGGAGACAGCGTAGCCAAAAACATTCAGTACTTC. Translation gives CAISESSPGDSVAKNIQYF.

The chain is built from TRBV19 and TRBJ1-5; D is unresolved. Germline CDR1 and CDR2: LNHDA and SQIVND (reference sequence). The CDR3 contains 10 residues. V dropped 10 bases and J dropped 9 bases, with 10 bases sitting between them. CDR3 sequence reads: CATGLWPQHF. In DNA, the CDR3 is TGTGCCACGGGATTATGGCCCCAGCATTTT.

The genes are TRBV30 and TRBJ2-1; no definite D call. Deletions cut 5 bases from V and 0 bases from J, with 11 bases between. The CDR3 is made up of 14 amino acids. Germline V lookup: CDR1 GTSNPN, CDR2 SVGIG (reference sequence). Here the CDR3 DNA reads TGTGCCTGGGACGGTTCGAGCTCCTACAATGAGCAGTTCTTC. Translation: CAWDGSSSYNEQFF.

The chain carries TRBV7-2 and TRBJ2-5, with 13 bases aligning to TRBD2. The CDR3 sequence is 16 residues long. Germline V CDR1 and CDR2: SGHTA, FQGNSA. Trimming took 5 bases from V and 0 from J; bases not matched to a gene: 3. In DNA form, the CDR3 reads TGTGCCAGCAGCCCGGGACTAGCGGGGTACCAAGAGACCCAGTACTTC. Protein: CASSPGLAGYQETQYF.